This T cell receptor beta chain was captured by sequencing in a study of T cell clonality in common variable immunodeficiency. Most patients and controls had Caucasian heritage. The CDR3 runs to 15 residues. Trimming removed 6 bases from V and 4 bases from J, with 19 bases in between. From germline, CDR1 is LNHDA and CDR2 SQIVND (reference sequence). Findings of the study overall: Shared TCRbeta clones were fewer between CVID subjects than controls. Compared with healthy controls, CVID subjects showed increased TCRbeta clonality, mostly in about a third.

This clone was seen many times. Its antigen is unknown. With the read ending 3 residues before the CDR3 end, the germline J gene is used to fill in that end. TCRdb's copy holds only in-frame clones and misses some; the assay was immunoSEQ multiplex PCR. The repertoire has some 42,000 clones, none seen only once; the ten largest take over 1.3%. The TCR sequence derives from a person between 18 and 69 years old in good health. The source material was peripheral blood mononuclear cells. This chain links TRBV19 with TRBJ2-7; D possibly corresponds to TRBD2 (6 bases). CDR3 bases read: TGTGCCAGTAGCGAACCCCCGGGACTGAGTTACGAG. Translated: CASSEPPGLSYE. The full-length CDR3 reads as CASSEPPGLSYEQYF. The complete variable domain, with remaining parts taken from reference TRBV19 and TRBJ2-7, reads DGGITQSPKYLFRKEGQNVTLSCEQNLNHDAMYWYRQDPGQGLRLIYYSQIVNDFQKGDIAEGYSVSREKKESFPLTVTSAQKNPTAFYLCASSEPPGLSYEQYFGPGTRLTVT.